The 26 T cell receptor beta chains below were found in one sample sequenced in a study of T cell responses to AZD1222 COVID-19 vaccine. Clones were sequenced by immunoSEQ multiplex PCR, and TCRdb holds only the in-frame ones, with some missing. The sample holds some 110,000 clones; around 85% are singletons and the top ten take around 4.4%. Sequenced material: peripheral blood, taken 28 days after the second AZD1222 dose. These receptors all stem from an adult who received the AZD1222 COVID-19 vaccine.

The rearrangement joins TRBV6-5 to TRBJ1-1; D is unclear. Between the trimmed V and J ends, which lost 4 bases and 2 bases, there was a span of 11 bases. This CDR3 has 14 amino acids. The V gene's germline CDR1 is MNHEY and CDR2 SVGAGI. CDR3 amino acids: CASSSTGSNTEAFF. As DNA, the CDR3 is TGTGCCAGCAGTTCAACCGGGTCTAACACTGAAGCTTTCTTT.

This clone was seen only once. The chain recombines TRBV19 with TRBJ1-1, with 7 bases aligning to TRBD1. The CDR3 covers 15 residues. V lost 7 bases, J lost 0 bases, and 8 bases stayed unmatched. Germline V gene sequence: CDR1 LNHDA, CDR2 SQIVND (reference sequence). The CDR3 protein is CASIRATGLNTEAFF. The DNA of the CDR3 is TGTGCCAGTATTCGTGCGACAGGGTTGAACACTGAAGCTTTCTTT.

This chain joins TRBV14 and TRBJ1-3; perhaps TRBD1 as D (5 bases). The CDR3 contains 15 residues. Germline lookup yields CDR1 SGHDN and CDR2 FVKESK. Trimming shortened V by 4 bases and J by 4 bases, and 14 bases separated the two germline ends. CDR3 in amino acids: CASSRMGVEGNTIYF. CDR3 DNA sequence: TGTGCCAGCAGCCGGATGGGGGTAGAAGGAAACACCATATATTTT.

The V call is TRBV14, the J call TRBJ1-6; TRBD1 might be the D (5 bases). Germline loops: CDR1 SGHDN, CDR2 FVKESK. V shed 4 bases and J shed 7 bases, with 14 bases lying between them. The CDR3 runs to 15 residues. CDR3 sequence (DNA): TGTGCCAGCAGCCGGGACCTCCTGTGGAATTCACCCCTCCACTTT. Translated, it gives CASSRDLLWNSPLHF.

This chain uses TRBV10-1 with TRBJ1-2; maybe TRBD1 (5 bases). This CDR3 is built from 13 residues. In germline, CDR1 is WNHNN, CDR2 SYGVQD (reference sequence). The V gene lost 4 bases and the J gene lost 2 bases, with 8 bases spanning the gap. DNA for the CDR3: TGCGCCAGCAGTGGAGGGGACAACTATGGCTACACCTTC. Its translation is CASSGGDNYGYTF.

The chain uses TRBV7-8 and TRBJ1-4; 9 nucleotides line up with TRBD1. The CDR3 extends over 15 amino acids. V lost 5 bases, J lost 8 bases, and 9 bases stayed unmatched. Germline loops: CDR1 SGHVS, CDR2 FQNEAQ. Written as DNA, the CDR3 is TGTGCCAGCAGCGCAACCGGGACAGGGCCCGAAAAACTGTTTTTT. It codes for CASSATGTGPEKLFF.

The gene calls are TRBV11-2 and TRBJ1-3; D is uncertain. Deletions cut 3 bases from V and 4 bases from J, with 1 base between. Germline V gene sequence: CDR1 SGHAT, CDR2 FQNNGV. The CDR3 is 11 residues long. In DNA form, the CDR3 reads TGTGCCAGCAGCTTCGGAAACACCATATATTTT. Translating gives CASSFGNTIYF.

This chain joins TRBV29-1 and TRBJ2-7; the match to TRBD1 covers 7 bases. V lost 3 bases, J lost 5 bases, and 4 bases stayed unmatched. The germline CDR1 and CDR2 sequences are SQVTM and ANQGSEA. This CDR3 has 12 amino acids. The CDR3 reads CSVDGQGDEQYF. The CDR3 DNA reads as TGCAGCGTTGACGGGCAGGGGGACGAGCAGTACTTC.

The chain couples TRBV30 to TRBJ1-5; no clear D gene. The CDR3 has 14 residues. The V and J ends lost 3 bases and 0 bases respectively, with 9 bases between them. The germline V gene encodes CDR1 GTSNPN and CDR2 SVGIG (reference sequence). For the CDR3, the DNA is TGTGCCTGGAGAGACACCTATAGCAATCAGCCCCAGCATTTT. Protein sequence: CAWRDTYSNQPQHF.

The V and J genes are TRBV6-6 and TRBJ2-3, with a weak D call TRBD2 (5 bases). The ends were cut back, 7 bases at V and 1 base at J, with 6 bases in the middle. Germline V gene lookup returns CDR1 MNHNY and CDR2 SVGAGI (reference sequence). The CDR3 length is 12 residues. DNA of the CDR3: TGTGCCAGCACCGGGGGCACAGATACGCAGTATTTT. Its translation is CASTGGTDTQYF.

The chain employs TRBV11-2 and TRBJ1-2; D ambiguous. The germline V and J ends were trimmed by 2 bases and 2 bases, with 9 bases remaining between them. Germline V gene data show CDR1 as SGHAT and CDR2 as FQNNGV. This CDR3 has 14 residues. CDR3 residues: CASSLSLRNYGYTF. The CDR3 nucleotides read TGTGCCAGCAGCTTATCTTTAAGAAACTATGGCTACACCTTC.

CDR3 amino acids: CASTPSGGADTQYF. The CDR3 DNA sequence: TGTGCCAGCACCCCTAGCGGGGGGGCAGATACGCAGTATTTT. V and J are TRBV6-2 or TRBV6-3 and TRBJ2-3; the match to TRBD2 covers 12 bases. This CDR3 contains 14 residues. V was pared by 7 bases and J by 4 bases, with 3 bases of the junction left unmatched. Germline lookup yields CDR1 MNHEY and CDR2 SVGEGT.

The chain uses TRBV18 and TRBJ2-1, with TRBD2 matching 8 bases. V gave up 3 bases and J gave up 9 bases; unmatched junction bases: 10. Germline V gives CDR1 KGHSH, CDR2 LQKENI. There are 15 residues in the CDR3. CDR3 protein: CASSPNGGDSGEQFF. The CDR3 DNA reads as TGTGCCAGCTCACCGAACGGGGGGGATAGCGGTGAGCAGTTCTTC. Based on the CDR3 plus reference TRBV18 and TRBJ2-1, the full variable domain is NAGVMQNPRHLVRRRGQEARLRCSPMKGHSHVYWYRQLPEEGLKFMVYLQKENIIDESGMPKERFSAEFPKEGPSILRIQQVVRGDSAAYFCASSPNGGDSGEQFFGPGTRLTVL.

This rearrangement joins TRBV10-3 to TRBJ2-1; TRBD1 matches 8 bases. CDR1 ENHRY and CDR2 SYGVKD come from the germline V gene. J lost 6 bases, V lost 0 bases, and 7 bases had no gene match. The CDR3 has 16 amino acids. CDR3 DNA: TGTGCCATCAGTGAGTCTAGGACAGGGCTCGCCAATGAGCAGTTCTTC. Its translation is CAISESRTGLANEQFF.

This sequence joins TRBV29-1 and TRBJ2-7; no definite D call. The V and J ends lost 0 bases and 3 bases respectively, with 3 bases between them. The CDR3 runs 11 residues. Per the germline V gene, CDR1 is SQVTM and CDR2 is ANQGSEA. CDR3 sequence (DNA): TGCAGCGTTGAAGAGGGCTACGAGCAGTACTTC. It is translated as CSVEEGYEQYF.

The chain's CDR3 is CASGLGETQYF. DNA of the CDR3: TGTGCCAGCGGCCTAGGAGAGACCCAGTACTTC. V is TRBV6-5 and J is TRBJ2-5; D is ambiguous. Trimming stripped 8 bases from V and 4 bases from J, with 8 bases between. CDR3 size: 11 residues. CDR1 and CDR2 from the germline V gene are MNHEY and SVGAGI.

The CDR3 DNA reads as TGTGCCAGCAGCTTACCCCGATCTGGAAACACCATATATTTT. This encodes CASSLPRSGNTIYF. The chain joins TRBV5-4 to TRBJ1-3; no clear D gene. Trimming pared 2 bases from V and 1 base from J, leaving 7 bases between. CDR3 length: 14 residues. The germline V gene has CDR1 SGHNT and CDR2 YYREEE (reference sequence).

CDR3 in DNA: TGTGCCAGCAGCCCGTTGGGACAGGGGGCCGGTGAAAAACTGTTTTTT. Protein: CASSPLGQGAGEKLFF. The chain employs TRBV5-5 and TRBJ1-4; 12 nucleotides line up with TRBD1. The junction had 8 bases not matched to a gene; V was cut back by 4 bases and J by 7 bases. CDR1 and CDR2 (germline): SGHKS, YYEKEE (reference sequence). CDR3 size: 16 residues.

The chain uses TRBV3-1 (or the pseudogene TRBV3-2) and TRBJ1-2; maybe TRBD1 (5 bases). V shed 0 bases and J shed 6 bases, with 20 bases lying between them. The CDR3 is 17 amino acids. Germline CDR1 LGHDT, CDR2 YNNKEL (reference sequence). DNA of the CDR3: TGTGCCAGCAGCCAAGAAAGTCCAGGGAGAAGTAATAATGGCTACACCTTC. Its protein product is CASSQESPGRSNNGYTF.

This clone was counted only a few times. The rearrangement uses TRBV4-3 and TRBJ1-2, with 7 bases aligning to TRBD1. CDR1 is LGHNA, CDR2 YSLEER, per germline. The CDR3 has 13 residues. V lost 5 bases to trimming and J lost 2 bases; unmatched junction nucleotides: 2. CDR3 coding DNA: TGCGCCAGCAGCATGGGACAGAACTATGGCTACACCTTC. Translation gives CASSMGQNYGYTF.

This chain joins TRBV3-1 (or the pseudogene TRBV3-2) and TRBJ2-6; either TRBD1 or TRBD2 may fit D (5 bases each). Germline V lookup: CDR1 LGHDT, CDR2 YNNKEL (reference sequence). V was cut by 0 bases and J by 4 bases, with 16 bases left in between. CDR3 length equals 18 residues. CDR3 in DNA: TGTGCCAGCAGCCAAGATATAGGGACGCTGTTCGGGGCCAACGTCCTGACTTTC. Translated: CASSQDIGTLFGANVLTF.

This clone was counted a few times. CDR3: CASSRAGGPPNEKLFF. CDR3 bases: TGTGCCAGCAGCAGGGCCGGGGGCCCCCCTAATGAAAAACTGTTTTTT. The V and J genes are TRBV14 and TRBJ1-4, with D possibly TRBD1 on 6 matching bases. V was pared by 5 bases and J by 3 bases, with 16 bases between. The CDR3 consists of 16 residues. CDR1 and CDR2 (germline): SGHDN, FVKESK.

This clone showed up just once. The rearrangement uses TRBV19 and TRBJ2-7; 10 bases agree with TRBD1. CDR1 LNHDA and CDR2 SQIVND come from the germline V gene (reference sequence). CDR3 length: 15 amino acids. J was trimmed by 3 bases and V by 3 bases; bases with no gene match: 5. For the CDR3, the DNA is TGTGCCAGTAGTATCGCTGGACAGGGGGTCTACGAGCAGTACTTC. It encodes CASSIAGQGVYEQYF. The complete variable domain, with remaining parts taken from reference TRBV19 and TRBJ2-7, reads DGGITQSPKYLFRKEGQNVTLSCEQNLNHDAMYWYRQDPGQGLRLIYYSQIVNDFQKGDIAEGYSVSREKKESFPLTVTSAQKNPTAFYLCASSIAGQGVYEQYFGPGTRLTVT.

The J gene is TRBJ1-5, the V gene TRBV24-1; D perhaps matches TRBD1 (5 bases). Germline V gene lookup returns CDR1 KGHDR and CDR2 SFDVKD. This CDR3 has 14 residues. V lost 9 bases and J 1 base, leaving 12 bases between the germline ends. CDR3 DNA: TGTGCCACCGCGGGGGTCCGGAGCAATCAGCCCCAGCATTTT. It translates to CATAGVRSNQPQHF.

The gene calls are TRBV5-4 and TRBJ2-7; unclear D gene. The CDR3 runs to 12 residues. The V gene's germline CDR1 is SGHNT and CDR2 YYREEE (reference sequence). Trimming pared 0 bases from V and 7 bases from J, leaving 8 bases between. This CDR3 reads CASSLVSAEQYF. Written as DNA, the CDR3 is TGTGCCAGCAGCTTGGTGAGCGCTGAGCAGTACTTC.

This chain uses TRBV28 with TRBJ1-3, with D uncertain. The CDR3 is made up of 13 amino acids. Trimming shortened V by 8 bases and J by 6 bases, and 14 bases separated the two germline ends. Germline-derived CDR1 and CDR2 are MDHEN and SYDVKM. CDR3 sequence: CASPQMGENTIYF. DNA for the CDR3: TGTGCCAGCCCCCAGATGGGTGAAAACACCATATATTTT.